This TCR beta chain derives from a study of regulatory T cells in long-lasting Graves disease (dated by TCRdb to the early 2020s). Regarding the study in general: Persistent Graves' disease was defined as persistently positive TSH receptor autoantibodies together with antithyroid drug treatment for over 5 years. In the clinical cohort, patients with persistent Graves' disease had used antithyroid drugs for an average of about 9.4 years. The study was conducted in China and was registered as a clinical trial. Peripheral blood TCR sequencing and RNA sequencing compared persistent Graves' disease patients with newly diagnosed Graves' disease patients. A total of roughly 35 samples underwent TCR sequencing: about 13 from persistent and 20 from newly diagnosed Graves' disease patients.

With respect to this clonotype: No antigen is known for it. No base qualities exist here, and no much larger clone lies one base off it.

The method behind the library was multiplex PCR. Sequencing was performed on an Illumina HiSeq 4000. iRepertoire HTBI primers and Arm-PCR amplification of CDR3 regions were used to construct TCR beta libraries. Before sequencing, the PCR products underwent gel purification. The published analysis was carried out like this. Across samples, roughly 60 TRBV and 13 to 15 TRBJ segments were identified and used for gene usage analysis of CDR3 amino acid clonotypes. COPE and FqMerger were used to merge the filtered high-quality paired reads into contigs. BLAST was used to align contigs to IMGT TRBV, TRBD and TRBJ reference genes, and CDR3 was defined according to IMGT. Clonotypes above 0.1% frequency were classified as highly expanded clones. Repertoire diversity was measured by Shannon entropy, and V-J evenness by the Gini coefficient. Clonotypes shared by more than one individual were considered public. Through fastp at Q25 and MiXCR, TCRdb rebuilt clones from the public reads, retaining in-frame beta chains. When rows share a CDR3 protein, they turn into one entry using the most common DNA and genes. The V and J calls and clone size come from TCRdb's table, not from the authors' own analysis. Across this sample there are fewer than 600,000 distinct CDR3 sequences, with 22% seen only once. The ten biggest clones cover 13% of the sample.

The paper as a whole reports these results and caveats: As a limitation, the authors acknowledged that the small sample size may reduce accuracy. A larger number of public clonotypes was shared among persistent patients (more than 2,500) than among newly diagnosed patients (approximately 1,000). Only the TCR beta chain was sequenced and analyzed. Only peripheral blood was studied, because thyroid tissue, the primary lesion, was inaccessible. Compared with newly diagnosed patients, persistent Graves' disease patients had lower TCR Shannon entropy and fewer highly expanded clones, which suggests clonal expansion.

In the paper's terms, the time point label means: persistent/refractory GD, antithyroid drugs over 5 years with positive TRAb. For both TCR sequencing and RNA sequencing, RNA was extracted from PBMCs in TRIzol. The diagnosis of Graves' disease followed American Thyroid Association guidelines. Patients were recruited from an endocrinology department in Xi'an, China. From each patient, 7.5 to 10 milliliters of peripheral blood was collected into an EDTA anticoagulant tube. Ficoll Paque Plus density gradient separation was used to isolate PBMCs, and no further T cell sorting was performed. An Agilent 2100 Bioanalyzer and agarose gel were used to assess RNA quality, and a NanoDrop 2000 was used to measure RNA concentration. The source is a female donor with Graves disease. The material was peripheral blood mononuclear cells (PBMCs), obtained when the disease was refractory, from a patient treated with antithyroid drugs.

The DNA reads as follows: TGTGCCAGCAGCTTAAAGGGTCTTTACGATTCCACCGGGGAGCTGTTTTTT. Its product reads: CASSLKGLYDSTGELFF. The chain is made from TRBV7-3 and TRBJ2-2, with no confidently assigned D gene. The CDR3 covers 17 residues, taking in both the cysteine and the phenylalanine. The kept DNA is CDR3 alone, 51 bases in frame from the first base. According to the germline V gene, CDR1 reads SGHTA and CDR2 reads FQGTGA. V is cut by 1 base and J by 4 bases, and the space between the germline ends is 16 bases.